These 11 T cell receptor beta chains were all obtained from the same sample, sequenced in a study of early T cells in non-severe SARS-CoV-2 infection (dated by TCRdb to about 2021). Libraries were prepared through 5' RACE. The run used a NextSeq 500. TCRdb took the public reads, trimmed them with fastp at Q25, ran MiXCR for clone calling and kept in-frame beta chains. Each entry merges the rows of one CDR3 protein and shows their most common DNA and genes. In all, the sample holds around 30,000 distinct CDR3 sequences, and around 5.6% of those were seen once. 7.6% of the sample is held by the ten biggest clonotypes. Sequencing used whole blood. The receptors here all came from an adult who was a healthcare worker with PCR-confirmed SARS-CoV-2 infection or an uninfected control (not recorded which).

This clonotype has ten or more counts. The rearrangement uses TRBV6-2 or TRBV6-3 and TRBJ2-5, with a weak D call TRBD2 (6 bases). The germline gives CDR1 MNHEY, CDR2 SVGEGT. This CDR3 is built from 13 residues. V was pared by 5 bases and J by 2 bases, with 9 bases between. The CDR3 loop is CASSPGEQETQYF. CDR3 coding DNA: TGTGCCAGCAGTCCGGGGGAGCAAGAGACCCAGTACTTC.

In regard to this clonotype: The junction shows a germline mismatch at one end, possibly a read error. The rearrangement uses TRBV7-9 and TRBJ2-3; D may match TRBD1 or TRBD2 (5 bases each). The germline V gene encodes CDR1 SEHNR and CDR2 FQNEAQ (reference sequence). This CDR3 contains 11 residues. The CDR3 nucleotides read TGTGCCAGCAGCTTCGGGACGCCCTTTCTTTTT. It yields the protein CASSFGTPFLF.

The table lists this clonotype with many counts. CDR3 region: CASSVESGGGTDTQYF. The DNA for the CDR3 is TGTGCCAGCAGCGTAGAGAGCGGGGGGGGAACAGATACGCAGTATTTT. The chain links TRBV9 to TRBJ2-3; 10 positions agree with TRBD2. J gave up 3 bases and V 0 bases, and 4 bases lay outside the gene matches. Germline assignment: CDR1 SGDLS and CDR2 YYNGEE. This CDR3 contains 16 residues.

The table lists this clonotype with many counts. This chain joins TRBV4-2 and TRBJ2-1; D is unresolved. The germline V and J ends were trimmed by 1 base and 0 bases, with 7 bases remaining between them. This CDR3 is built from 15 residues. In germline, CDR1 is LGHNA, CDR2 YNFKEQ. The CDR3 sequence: CASSQVESSYNEQFF. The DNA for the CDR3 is TGTGCCAGCAGCCAAGTTGAAAGCTCCTACAATGAGCAGTTCTTC.

The CDR3 sequence: CASALSGGDYNEQFF. The CDR3 DNA sequence: TGTGCCAGCGCCCTGAGCGGGGGGGATTACAATGAGCAGTTCTTC. This sequence joins TRBV6-2 or TRBV6-3 and TRBJ2-1, with 10 nucleotides matching TRBD2. The germline V gene has CDR1 MNHEY and CDR2 SVGEGT. CDR3 size: 15 residues. V lost 8 bases and J lost 4; bases outside the gene matches: 8.

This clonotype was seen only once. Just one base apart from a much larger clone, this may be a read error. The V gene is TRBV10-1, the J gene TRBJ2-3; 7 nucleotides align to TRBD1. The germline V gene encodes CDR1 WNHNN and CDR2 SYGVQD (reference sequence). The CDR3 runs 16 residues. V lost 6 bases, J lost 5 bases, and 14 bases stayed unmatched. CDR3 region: CASSAPEQGRQDTQYF. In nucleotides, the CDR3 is TGCGCCAGCAGCGCCCCGGAACAGGGGCGTCAAGATACGCAGTATTTT.

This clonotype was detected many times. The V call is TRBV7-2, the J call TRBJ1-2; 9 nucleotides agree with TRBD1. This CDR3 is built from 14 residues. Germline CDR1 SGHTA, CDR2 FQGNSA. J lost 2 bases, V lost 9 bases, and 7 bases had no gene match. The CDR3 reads CASSEQGANYGYTF. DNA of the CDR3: TGTGCCAGTTCCGAACAGGGGGCGAACTATGGCTACACCTTC.

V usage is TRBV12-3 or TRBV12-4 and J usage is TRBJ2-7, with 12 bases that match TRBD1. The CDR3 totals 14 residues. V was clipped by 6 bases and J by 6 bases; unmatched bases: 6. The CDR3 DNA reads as TGTGCCAGCAGGGGGACAGGGGGCAGGGTCGAGCAGTACTTC. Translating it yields CASRGTGGRVEQYF.

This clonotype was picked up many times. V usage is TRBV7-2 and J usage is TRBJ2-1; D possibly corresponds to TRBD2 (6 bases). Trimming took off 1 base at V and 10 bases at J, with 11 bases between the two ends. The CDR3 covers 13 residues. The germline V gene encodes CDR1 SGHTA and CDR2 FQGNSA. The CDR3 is CASSLVWGEEQFF. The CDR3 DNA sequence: TGTGCCAGCAGCTTAGTTTGGGGGGAAGAGCAGTTCTTC.

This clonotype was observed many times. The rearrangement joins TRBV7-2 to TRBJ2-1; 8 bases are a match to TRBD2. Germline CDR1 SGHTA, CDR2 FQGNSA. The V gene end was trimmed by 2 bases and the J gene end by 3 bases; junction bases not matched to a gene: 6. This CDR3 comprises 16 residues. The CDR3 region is CASSLLGLAGYNEQFF. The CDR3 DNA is TGTGCCAGCAGCTTACTGGGGCTAGCGGGCTACAATGAGCAGTTCTTC.

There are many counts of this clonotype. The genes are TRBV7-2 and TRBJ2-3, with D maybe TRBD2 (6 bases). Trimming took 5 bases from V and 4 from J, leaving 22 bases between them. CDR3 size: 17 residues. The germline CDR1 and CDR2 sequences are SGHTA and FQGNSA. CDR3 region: CASSPRDSPRGPDTQYF. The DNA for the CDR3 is TGTGCCAGCAGCCCCAGGGACTCCCCTAGAGGTCCAGATACGCAGTATTTT.